Presented here are 14 T cell receptor beta chains from one specimen sequenced in a study of persistence of HIV-infected CD4 T cells (dated by TCRdb to about 2020). The immunoSEQ hsTCRB assay version 4 in survey mode was used to sequence TCRbeta repertoires from genomic DNA. TCRdb holds this immuneACCESS table with in-frame rearrangements only. Some clones are missing; in checked studies, unresolved V genes explain under half, and the rest has no known cause. In this sample the table shows about 45,000 clones, 90% of which occur a single time. The ten largest clones add up to about 3.5% of the sample. The meaning of the sample's treatment or condition label: suppressive antiretroviral therapy. As a nonspecific positive control representing the CD4+ T cell repertoire, the cells were stimulated with anti-CD3/anti-CD28 magnetic beads. Responding CD4+ T cells were sorted on the basis of upregulation of both CD40 ligand and CD69.

Their cognate antigens are unknown. The source was CD4+ T cells sorted from PBMCs after 18-hour stimulation, collected from a patient who received antiretroviral therapy. The cell subset or site label for this specimen denotes: CD40L+CD69+ CD4 T cells responding to anti-CD3/anti-CD28 beads, representing the overall repertoire. These receptor sequences come from an adult woman with HIV who was CMV-seropositive.

The rearrangement joins TRBV5-1 to TRBJ2-7; D gene ambiguous. The V end was cut by 2 bases, the J end by 3 bases, with 6 bases between. This CDR3 contains 12 residues. Germline values: CDR1 SGHRS, CDR2 YFSETQ. This CDR3 reads CASSFDYYEQYF. The CDR3 coding sequence is TGCGCCAGCAGCTTTGATTACTACGAGCAGTACTTC.

V usage is TRBV20-1 and J usage is TRBJ2-5; no definite D call. The length of the CDR3 is 16 residues. The germline gives CDR1 DFQATT, CDR2 SNEGSKA (reference sequence). With 3 bases removed from V and 7 bases from J, the gap between germline ends came to 24 bases. In nucleotides, the CDR3 is TGCAGTGCTAGTGGCCCTCTAGTTTCCACGGTCGGGACCCAGTACTTC. This sequence encodes CSASGPLVSTVGTQYF.

The sample holds one count of this clone. The V call is TRBV28, the J call TRBJ1-2; D possibly corresponds to TRBD1 (6 bases). The CDR3 contains 14 residues. Trimming cost V 10 bases and J 4 bases, with 19 bases left between them. Germline V lookup: CDR1 MDHEN, CDR2 SYDVKM. The CDR3 nucleotides read TGTGCCACCGGTGGGGGGCGGCGGCCCTATGGCTACACCTTC. Protein sequence: CATGGGRRPYGYTF.

The CDR3 is CASSSHLRNEQFF. The DNA of the CDR3 is TGTGCCAGCAGCTCTCATTTACGGAATGAGCAGTTCTTC. The chain combines TRBV7-7 with TRBJ2-1, with D uncertain. Germline V gene sequence: CDR1 SSHAT, CDR2 FNYEAQ (reference sequence). The length of the CDR3 is 13 residues. Trimming cost V 4 bases and J 7 bases, with 11 bases left between them.

The chain couples TRBV7-2 to TRBJ1-1; 9 positions agree with TRBD1. The CDR3 totals 15 residues. Trimming took 5 bases from V and 4 from J; bases not matched to a gene: 8. Germline V gene sequence: CDR1 SGHTA, CDR2 FQGNSA. In DNA form, the CDR3 reads TGTGCCAGCAGCCTGGACAGGGGTTTGACCACTGAAGCTTTCTTT. It codes for CASSLDRGLTTEAFF.

The rearrangement joins TRBV5-1 to TRBJ2-3; possible D gene TRBD1, 6 bases. With 5 bases removed from V and 4 bases from J, the gap between germline ends came to 17 bases. The CDR3 length is 15 residues. Germline V gives CDR1 SGHRS, CDR2 YFSETQ. CDR3 sequence (DNA): TGCGCCAGCAGTCCGGGACAAGCGCCGCCAGATACGCAGTATTTT. Translation: CASSPGQAPPDTQYF. Full variable domain (remainder filled in from reference TRBV5-1 and TRBJ2-3): KAGVTQTPRYLIKTRGQQVTLSCSPISGHRSVSWYQQTPGQGLQFLFEYFSETQRNKGNFPGRFSGRQFSNSRSEMNVSTLELGDSALYLCASSPGQAPPDTQYFGPGTRLTVL.

The J gene is TRBJ2-3, the V gene TRBV3-1 (or the pseudogene TRBV3-2); D call uncertain. The CDR3 covers 14 residues. Trimming cost V 2 bases and J 4 bases, with 10 bases left between them. Germline CDR1 reads LGHDT; CDR2 reads YNNKEL (reference sequence). In nucleotides, the CDR3 is TGTGCCAGCAGCCAAACCCTCGCCCCAGATACGCAGTATTTT. Its protein is CASSQTLAPDTQYF.

J is TRBJ2-2 and V is TRBV24-1; TRBD1 agrees at 9 bases. The CDR3 length is 17 residues. V lost 3 bases, J lost 5 bases, and 9 bases stayed unmatched. CDR1 is KGHDR, CDR2 SFDVKD, per germline. The CDR3 bases are TGTGCCACCAGTGATCCGGACAGGGGAATCGGGACCGGGGAGCTGTTTTTT. It specifies CATSDPDRGIGTGELFF.

This sequence joins TRBV29-1 and TRBJ1-3; TRBD1 agrees at 7 bases. The germline V gene encodes CDR1 SQVTM and CDR2 ANQGSEA. The CDR3 has 14 amino acids. V lost 6 bases and J lost 0; bases outside the gene matches: 5. CDR3: CSVLQGFSGNTIYF. CDR3 DNA: TGCAGCGTCCTACAGGGGTTCTCTGGAAACACCATATATTTT.

This chain uses TRBV6-5 with TRBJ2-1; D is possibly TRBD1 (7 bases). CDR1 is MNHEY and CDR2 is SVGAGI in the germline V gene. This CDR3 spans 14 amino acids. Trimming took 6 bases from V and 7 from J, leaving 16 bases between them. The CDR3 is CASRPGGSGNEQFF. CDR3 coding DNA: TGTGCCAGCAGACCAGGGGGGAGTGGAAATGAGCAGTTCTTC.

The chain has TRBV3-1 (or the pseudogene TRBV3-2) and TRBJ1-6; a possible D gene is TRBD1 (5 bases). V was trimmed by 6 bases and J by 6 bases, leaving 15 bases between them. Germline CDR1 and CDR2: LGHDT and YNNKEL (reference sequence). The CDR3 extends over 15 amino acids. The CDR3 DNA is TGTGCCAGCAGGGGCCGGGGGAAAGGTAATTCACCCCTCCACTTT. It codes for CASRGRGKGNSPLHF.

The rearrangement links TRBV4-3 to TRBJ1-2, with no clear D. Germline assignment: CDR1 LGHNA and CDR2 YSLEER. The CDR3 spans 14 residues. Trimming took 0 bases from V and 1 from J, leaving 6 bases between them. CDR3 DNA sequence: TGCGCCAGCAGCCAAGATTTATATAACTATGGCTACACCTTC. This sequence encodes CASSQDLYNYGYTF.

This clone was recorded once. The chain is built from TRBV7-3 and TRBJ2-3; TRBD2 is a possible D gene (7 bases). The germline V gene has CDR1 SGHTA and CDR2 FQGTGA. This CDR3 has 15 amino acids. V was cut by 3 bases and J by 2 bases, with 12 bases left in between. The CDR3 loop is CASSFSGGHTDTQYF. In nucleotides, the CDR3 is TGTGCCAGCAGCTTCTCCGGGGGGCACACAGATACGCAGTATTTT.

The gene calls are TRBV9 and TRBJ1-1, with D unclear. The CDR3 runs to 13 residues. Germline V gene sequence: CDR1 SGDLS, CDR2 YYNGEE. V lost 4 bases to trimming and J lost 3 bases, with 10 bases between them. As DNA, the CDR3 is TGTGCCAGCAGCAGAATCGGCGACACTGAAGCTTTCTTT. Translation: CASSRIGDTEAFF.